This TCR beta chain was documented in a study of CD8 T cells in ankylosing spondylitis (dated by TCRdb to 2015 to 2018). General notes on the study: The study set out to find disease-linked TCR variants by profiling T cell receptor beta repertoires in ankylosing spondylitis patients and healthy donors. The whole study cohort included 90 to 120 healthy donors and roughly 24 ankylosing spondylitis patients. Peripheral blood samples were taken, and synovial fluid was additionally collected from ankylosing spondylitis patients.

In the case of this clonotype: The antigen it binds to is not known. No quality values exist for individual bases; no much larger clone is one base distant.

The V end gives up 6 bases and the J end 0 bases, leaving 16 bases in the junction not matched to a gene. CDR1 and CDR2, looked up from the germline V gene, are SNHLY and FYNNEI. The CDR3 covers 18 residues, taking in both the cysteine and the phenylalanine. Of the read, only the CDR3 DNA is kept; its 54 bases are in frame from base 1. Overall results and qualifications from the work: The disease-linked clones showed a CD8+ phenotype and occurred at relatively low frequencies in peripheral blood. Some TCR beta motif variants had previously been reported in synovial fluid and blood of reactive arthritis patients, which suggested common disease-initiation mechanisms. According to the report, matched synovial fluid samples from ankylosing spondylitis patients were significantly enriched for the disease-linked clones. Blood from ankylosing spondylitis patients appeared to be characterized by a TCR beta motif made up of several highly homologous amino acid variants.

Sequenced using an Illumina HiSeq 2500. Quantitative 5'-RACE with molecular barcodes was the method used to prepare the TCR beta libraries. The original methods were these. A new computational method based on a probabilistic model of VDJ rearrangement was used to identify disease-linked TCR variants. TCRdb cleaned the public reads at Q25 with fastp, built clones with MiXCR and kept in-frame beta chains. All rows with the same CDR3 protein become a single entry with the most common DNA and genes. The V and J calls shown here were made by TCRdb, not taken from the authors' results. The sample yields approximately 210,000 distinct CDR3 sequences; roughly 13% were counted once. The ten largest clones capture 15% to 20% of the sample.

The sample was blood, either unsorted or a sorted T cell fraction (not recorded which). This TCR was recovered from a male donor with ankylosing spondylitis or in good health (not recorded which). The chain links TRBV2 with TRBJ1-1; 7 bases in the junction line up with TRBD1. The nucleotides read TGTGCCAGCAGAGCTGACAGGGTCTTAGAAGTAATGAACACTGAAGCTTTCTTT. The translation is CASRADRVLEVMNTEAFF.